This record covers a single TCR beta chain. The record originates from a study of blood T cell repertoires in COVID-19. The overall study: Italy, Spain and the United States were the sources of the convalescent and acute COVID-19 samples. In each case, the material was cDNA or gDNA derived from T cells, B-cell-depleted T cells, or PBMCs.

Libraries were prepared by immunoSEQ multiplex PCR; TCRdb keeps only in-frame clonotypes and omits some of them. The sample yields hundreds of thousands of clones, 85% to 90% seen once. Participants were aged about 18 to 90 years from approximately 24 US areas. Assignment of participants to cohorts was predicated upon participant-reported clinical history. The V gene's germline CDR1 is SNHLY and CDR2 FYNNEI. This CDR3 is 15 amino acids long. The junction had 8 bases not matched to a gene; V was cut back by 6 bases and J by 3 bases. Sequenced sample: PBMCs or T cells enriched from blood (not recorded which). This TCR derives from an older woman in a cohort exposed to, infected with or recovered from COVID-19 (not recorded which). The V call is TRBV2, the J call TRBJ1-2; TRBD1 matches at 9 bases. CDR3: CASRRATGGDYGYTF. The CDR3 region has the DNA TGTGCCAGCAGGAGGGCGACAGGGGGAGACTATGGCTACACCTTC.